Each of the 21 T cell receptor beta chains below was sequenced from the same sample in a study of T cell responses to AZD1222 COVID-19 vaccine. The method was immunoSEQ multiplex PCR; TCRdb's version includes in-frame clones alone and lacks a portion of them. Of 150,000 to 200,000 clones detected, roughly nine tenths appear once; the ten largest clones hold approximately 7.2%. Source: peripheral blood, taken on day 0 of AZD1222 vaccination. The receptors originated from an adult in good health.

The genes are TRBV10-3 and TRBJ1-6; no reliable D call. Trimming took off 5 bases at V and 4 bases at J, with 6 bases between the two ends. This CDR3 is built from 13 residues. CDR1 is ENHRY, CDR2 SYGVKD, per germline. CDR3 nucleotide sequence: TGTGCCATCAGTATACAGTATAATTCACCCCTCCACTTT. Amino acid sequence: CAISIQYNSPLHF.

The genes are TRBV5-4 and TRBJ2-2, with TRBD1 identical over 9 bases. The CDR3 extends over 18 amino acids. Germline CDR1 reads SGHNT; CDR2 reads YYREEE (reference sequence). V gave up 1 base and J gave up 5 bases; unmatched junction bases: 12. The CDR3 is CASSLRVSKQGATGELFF. CDR3 DNA: TGTGCCAGCAGCTTGCGGGTATCGAAACAGGGGGCGACCGGGGAGCTGTTTTTT. Complete variable domain (other parts from reference TRBV5-4 and TRBJ2-2): ETGVTQSPTHLIKTRGQQVTLRCSSQSGHNTVSWYQQALGQGPQFIFQYYREEENGRGNFPPRFSGLQFPNYSSELNVNALELDDSALYLCASSLRVSKQGATGELFFGEGSRLTVL.

This chain connects TRBV6-4 to TRBJ2-3; D may be TRBD1 or TRBD2 (5 bases each). Germline V gene sequence: CDR1 MRHNA, CDR2 SNTAGT. This CDR3 has 14 amino acids. Trimming cost V 3 bases and J 6 bases, with 13 bases left between them. The chain's CDR3 is CASSETRDVDTQYF. In nucleotides, the CDR3 is TGTGCCAGCAGTGAAACCAGGGACGTTGATACGCAGTATTTT.

This chain connects TRBV7-2 to TRBJ1-3, with D possibly matching TRBD1 (5 bases). This CDR3 is built from 15 residues. V shed 5 bases and J shed 4 bases, with 15 bases lying between them. CDR1 and CDR2 (germline): SGHTA, FQGNSA. The CDR3 here is CASSRGPTLGNTIYF. The DNA for the CDR3 is TGTGCCAGCAGCCGGGGCCCTACACTAGGAAACACCATATATTTT.

This clone has a single count. This chain connects TRBV27 to TRBJ2-2; no clear D gene. The CDR3 is 12 residues long. V was clipped by 6 bases and J by 2 bases, with 4 bases between them. Germline CDR1 and CDR2: MNHEY and SMNVEV (reference sequence). The CDR3 here is CASSRNTGELFF. CDR3 nucleotides: TGTGCCAGCAGCAGAAACACCGGGGAGCTGTTTTTT.

The V gene is TRBV18, the J gene TRBJ2-1; D gene unclear. V shed 3 bases and J shed 4 bases, with 10 bases lying between them. From germline, CDR1 is KGHSH and CDR2 LQKENI. CDR3 length equals 14 residues. CDR3 residues: CASSPPRGYNEQFF. In nucleotides, the CDR3 is TGTGCCAGCTCACCTCCACGTGGGTACAATGAGCAGTTCTTC.

This clone was detected only a few times. The V and J genes are TRBV4-2 and TRBJ2-1; the match to TRBD2 covers 7 bases. Germline CDR1 and CDR2: LGHNA and YNFKEQ. CDR3 length: 16 residues. Unmatched junction bases numbered 7, after V lost 0 bases and J lost 5 bases. CDR3 amino acids: CASSQDFGEGNNEQFF. CDR3 coding DNA: TGTGCCAGCAGCCAAGATTTTGGGGAGGGGAACAATGAGCAGTTCTTC.

The V gene is TRBV2, the J gene TRBJ1-1, with 9 bases lining up with TRBD1. The CDR3 loop spans 14 amino acids. Germline CDR1 and CDR2: SNHLY and FYNNEI. V lost 6 bases to trimming and J lost 3 bases; unmatched junction nucleotides: 5. In nucleotides, the CDR3 is TGTGCCAGCAGAGTGGACAGGGGATACACTGAAGCTTTCTTT. Its protein is CASRVDRGYTEAFF. Combining the CDR3 with reference TRBV2 and TRBJ1-1 gives the whole variable domain EPEVTQTPSHQVTQMGQEVILRCVPISNHLYFYWYRQILGQKVEFLVSFYNNEISEKSEIFDDQFSVERPDGSNFTLKIRSTKLEDSAMYFCASRVDRGYTEAFFGQGTRLTVV.

V is TRBV27 and J is TRBJ2-6, with a tentative D call TRBD1 (6 bases). V shed 8 bases and J shed 0 bases, with 11 bases lying between them. CDR1 and CDR2 (germline): MNHEY, SMNVEV (reference sequence). CDR3 length: 15 residues. Here the CDR3 reads CASEPTGSGANVLTF. CDR3 DNA: TGTGCCAGCGAACCGACAGGCTCTGGGGCCAACGTCCTGACTTTC.

This chain joins TRBV30 and TRBJ1-5, with 9 bases matching TRBD1. CDR1 is GTSNPN, CDR2 SVGIG, per germline (reference sequence). The V segment lost 1 base and the J segment 2 bases; nucleotides outside the gene matches: 9. The CDR3 loop spans 17 amino acids. This CDR3 reads CAWSATGQGDGNQPQHF. The CDR3 DNA follows: TGTGCCTGGAGTGCAACGGGACAGGGAGACGGCAATCAGCCCCAGCATTTT. Combining the CDR3 with reference TRBV30 and TRBJ1-5 gives the whole variable domain SQTIHQWPATLVQPVGSPLSLECTVEGTSNPNLYWYRQAAGRGLQLLFYSVGIGQISSEVPQNLSASRPQDRQFILSSKKLLLSDSGFYLCAWSATGQGDGNQPQHFGDGTRLSIL.

The chain joins TRBV9 to TRBJ2-3; D might be TRBD2 (5 bases). CDR3 length equals 15 residues. V lost 4 bases and J lost 2, with 14 bases in between. Germline CDR1 reads SGDLS; CDR2 reads YYNGEE. CDR3 in amino acids: CASSPDSGYTDTQYF. The CDR3 DNA reads as TGTGCCAGCAGCCCAGACTCGGGATACACAGATACGCAGTATTTT. Using reference TRBV9 and TRBJ2-3 for the parts outside the CDR3, the full variable domain is DSGVTQTPKHLITATGQRVTLRCSPRSGDLSVYWYQQSLDQGLQFLIQYYNGEERAKGNILERFSAQQFPDLHSELNLSSLELGDSALYFCASSPDSGYTDTQYFGPGTRLTVL.

CDR3 residues: CASSLVGRNSPLHF. The CDR3 DNA is TGTGCCAGCAGCTTGGTAGGACGGAATTCACCCCTCCACTTT. The chain is built from TRBV5-4 and TRBJ1-6; the D is unclear. The CDR3 has 14 residues. Germline V CDR1 and CDR2: SGHNT, YYREEE (reference sequence). Trimming shortened V by 0 bases and J by 7 bases, and 8 bases separated the two germline ends.

This clone has a single count. The chain recombines TRBV3-1 (or the pseudogene TRBV3-2) with TRBJ1-3; D gene uncertain. Trimming left V 0 bases short and J 1 base short, with 16 bases between. Germline V gene lookup returns CDR1 LGHDT and CDR2 YNNKEL (reference sequence). This CDR3 is built from 18 residues. In nucleotides, the CDR3 is TGTGCCAGCAGCCAAGATATTTGGTCCTCCTATTCTGGAAACACCATATATTTT. Its translation: CASSQDIWSSYSGNTIYF.

The chain is built from TRBV28 and TRBJ2-5; 12 bases are shared with TRBD2. Per the germline V gene, CDR1 is MDHEN and CDR2 is SYDVKM. The V segment lost 3 bases and the J segment 5 bases; nucleotides outside the gene matches: 13. This CDR3 contains 18 residues. This chain's CDR3 is CASSFWASGGDHSETQYF. As DNA, the CDR3 is TGTGCCAGCAGTTTTTGGGCTAGCGGGGGGGATCATAGCGAGACCCAGTACTTC.

The chain employs TRBV2 and TRBJ1-6; tentatively, D is TRBD1 (5 bases). There are 14 residues in the CDR3. Germline V gene lookup returns CDR1 SNHLY and CDR2 FYNNEI. Trimming left V 3 bases short and J 7 bases short, with 10 bases between. The CDR3 protein is CASSDRVGNSPLHF. In nucleotides, the CDR3 is TGTGCCAGCAGTGACAGGGTAGGCAATTCACCCCTCCACTTT.

The V gene is TRBV7-3, the J gene TRBJ2-1; the D call may be TRBD1 or TRBD2 (5 bases each). The CDR3 consists of 14 residues. Germline loops: CDR1 SGHTA, CDR2 FQGTGA. V gave up 6 bases and J gave up 7 bases, with 16 bases separating them. CDR3 coding DNA: TGTGCCAGCAGATCACCGGGACCACCGAATGAGCAGTTCTTC. Residues: CASRSPGPPNEQFF.

The chain carries TRBV2 and TRBJ1-6; D not certain. V shed 4 bases and J shed 7 bases, with 11 bases lying between them. The CDR3 is made up of 14 amino acids. The germline V gene encodes CDR1 SNHLY and CDR2 FYNNEI. CDR3 nucleotides: TGTGCCAGCAGTGCCCCAGTAACCAATTCACCCCTCCACTTT. Protein product: CASSAPVTNSPLHF. The full variable domain, its missing parts supplied by reference TRBV2 and TRBJ1-6, is EPEVTQTPSHQVTQMGQEVILRCVPISNHLYFYWYRQILGQKVEFLVSFYNNEISEKSEIFDDQFSVERPDGSNFTLKIRSTKLEDSAMYFCASSAPVTNSPLHFGNGTRLTVT.

The CDR3 reads CASSYLKDTSEQYF. CDR3 DNA sequence: TGTGCCAGCAGTTACCTGAAGGATACCTCCGAGCAGTACTTC. The chain recombines TRBV6-2 or TRBV6-3 with TRBJ2-7; no reliable D call. Germline loops: CDR1 MNHEY, CDR2 SVGEGT. The CDR3 is made up of 14 amino acids. Trimming cost V 2 bases and J 6 bases, with 14 bases left between them.

This chain uses TRBV6-5 with TRBJ1-3, with D uncertain. The CDR3 contains 11 residues. Germline V gene lookup returns CDR1 MNHEY and CDR2 SVGAGI. Deletions cut 8 bases from V and 4 bases from J, with 6 bases between. CDR3 region: CASAGGNTIYF. CDR3 in DNA: TGTGCCAGCGCGGGAGGAAACACCATATATTTT.

The chain couples TRBV5-1 to TRBJ1-2; maybe TRBD1 (5 bases). This CDR3 comprises 14 residues. Germline CDR1 and CDR2: SGHRS and YFSETQ. The V gene lost 0 bases and the J gene lost 4 bases, with 10 bases spanning the gap. CDR3 nucleotides: TGCGCCAGCAGCTTGGCAGGGATAGGCTATGGCTACACCTTC. It specifies CASSLAGIGYGYTF.

The chain recombines TRBV18 with TRBJ2-7, with a tentative D call TRBD1 (6 bases). Germline CDR1 and CDR2: KGHSH and LQKENI. Trimming removed 6 bases at V and 1 base at J, with 13 bases between. The CDR3 extends over 14 amino acids. For the CDR3, the DNA is TGTGCCAGCTCCCCCACACAGGGTTCCTACGAGCAGTACGTC. Protein product: CASSPTQGSYEQYV.